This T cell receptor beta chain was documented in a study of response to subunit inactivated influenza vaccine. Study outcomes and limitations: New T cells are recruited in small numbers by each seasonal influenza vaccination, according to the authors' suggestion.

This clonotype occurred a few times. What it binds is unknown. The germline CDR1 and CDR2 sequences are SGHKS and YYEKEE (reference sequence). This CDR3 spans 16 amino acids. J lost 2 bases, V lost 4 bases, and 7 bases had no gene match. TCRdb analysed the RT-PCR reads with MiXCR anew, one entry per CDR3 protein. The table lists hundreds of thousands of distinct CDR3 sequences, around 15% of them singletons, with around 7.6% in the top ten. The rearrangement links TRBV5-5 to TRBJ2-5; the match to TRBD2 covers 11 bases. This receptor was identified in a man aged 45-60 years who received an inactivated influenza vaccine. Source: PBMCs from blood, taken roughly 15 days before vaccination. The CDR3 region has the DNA TGTGCCAGCAGCCGAGCGACTAGCGGGGTACAAGAGACCCAGTACTTC. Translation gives CASSRATSGVQETQYF.